The source of this TCR beta chain is a study of CD8+ T cells in alopecia areata. General study points: Elevated clonality characterized lesional scalp relative to normal scalp, particularly in alopecia totalis/universalis.

This clone was picked up one time. Its antigen remains unknown. This CDR3 is built from 13 residues. Germline lookup yields CDR1 MGHDK and CDR2 SYGVNS. Trimming removed 1 base from V and 1 base from J, with 4 bases in between. The sequencing template was cDNA reverse transcribed from extracted RNA. Using immunoSEQ multiplex PCR, the repertoire was profiled, and TCRdb retains in-frame clones only, with some absent. The sample contains over 90,000 clones, over 75% of which appear only once. Treatment reported: oral pan-JAK inhibitor, 5-10 mg twice daily. This TCR came from a human donor with alopecia areata. This chain connects TRBV25-1 to TRBJ1-1; the D is unclear. This specimen was CD8+ T cells sorted from blood, taken around week 31, from a patient treated with tofacitinib. The CDR3 DNA reads TGTGCCAGCAGTGAATTGGGGAACACTGAAGCTTTCTTT. Protein: CASSELGNTEAFF.